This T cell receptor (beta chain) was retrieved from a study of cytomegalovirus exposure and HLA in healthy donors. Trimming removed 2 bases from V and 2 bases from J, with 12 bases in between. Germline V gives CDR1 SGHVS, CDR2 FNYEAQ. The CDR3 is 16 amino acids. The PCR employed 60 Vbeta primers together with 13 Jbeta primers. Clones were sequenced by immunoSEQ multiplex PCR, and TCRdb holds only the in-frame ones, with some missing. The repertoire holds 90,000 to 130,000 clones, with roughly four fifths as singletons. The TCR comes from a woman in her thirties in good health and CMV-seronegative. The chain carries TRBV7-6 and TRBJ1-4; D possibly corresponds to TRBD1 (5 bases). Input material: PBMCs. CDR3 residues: CASSLLGGRTNEKLFF. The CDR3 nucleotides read TGTGCCAGCAGCTTACTGGGGGGTAGGACTAATGAAAAACTGTTTTTT.